Sequencing of this TCR beta chain was carried out in a study of immune cell composition in non-small cell lung cancer. Study as a whole: Most cases were lung adenocarcinoma or squamous cell carcinoma. Study outcomes and limitations: Overall clonality, unlike maximal tumour-associated clone frequency, did not predict TIL reactivity. Tumour-associated clones >0.5% occurred in 33% of adenocarcinomas, less than 80% of squamous.

As for this clone: The antigen is unknown.

DNA was extracted from unsorted cell suspensions stored frozen. The CDR3 is 15 amino acids. Trimming removed 3 bases from V and 5 bases from J; junction bases left unmatched: 4. Per the germline V gene, CDR1 is KGHSH and CDR2 is LQKENI. Here immunoSEQ multiplex PCR was the method, and the copy in TCRdb shows in-frame clones only, minus some. The sample includes about 4,900 clones, just over 75% of them seen just once. The chain employs TRBV18 and TRBJ1-3; 10 nucleotides line up with TRBD1. The TCR originated in a human donor with non-small cell lung cancer. Sequenced material: lung tumor tissue. The CDR3 bases are TGTGCCAGCTCACCCCGGGACAGGGGAAGAAACACCATATATTTT. Protein: CASSPRDRGRNTIYF.